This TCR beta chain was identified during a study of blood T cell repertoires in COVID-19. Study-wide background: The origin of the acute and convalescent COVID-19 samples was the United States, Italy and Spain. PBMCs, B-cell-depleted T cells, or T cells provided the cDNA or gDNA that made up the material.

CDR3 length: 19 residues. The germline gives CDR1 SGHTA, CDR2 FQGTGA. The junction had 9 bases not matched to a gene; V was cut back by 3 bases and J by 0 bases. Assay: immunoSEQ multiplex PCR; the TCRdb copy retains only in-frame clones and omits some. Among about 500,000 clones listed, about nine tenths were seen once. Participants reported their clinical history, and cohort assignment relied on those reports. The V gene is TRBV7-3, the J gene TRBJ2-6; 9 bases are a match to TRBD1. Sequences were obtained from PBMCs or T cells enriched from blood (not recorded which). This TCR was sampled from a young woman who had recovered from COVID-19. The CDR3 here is CASSFSPGQGISGANVLTF. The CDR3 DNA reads TGTGCCAGCAGCTTTTCCCCGGGACAGGGTATCTCTGGGGCCAACGTCCTGACTTTC. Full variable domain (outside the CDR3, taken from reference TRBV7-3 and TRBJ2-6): GAGVSQTPSNKVTEKGKYVELRCDPISGHTALYWYRQSLGQGPEFLIYFQGTGAADDSGLPNDRFFAVRPEGSVSTLKIQRTERGDSAVYLCASSFSPGQGISGANVLTFGAGSRLTVL.